This is a list of T cell receptor beta chains from one sample in a study of molecular identifiers for immune sequencing clone quantification. Using its own MiXCR run on the PCR reads, TCRdb lists one record per CDR3 protein. Among under 600,000 distinct CDR3 sequences listed, approximately 25% were seen once. Sequences were obtained from naive CD8+ T cells from blood, with Jurkat cell RNA spiked in. The receptors originated from a human donor in good health. Some libraries in this study had Jurkat cell RNA spiked in. The CDR3 runs from the conserved cysteine through the conserved F or W. D genes are given only for firm matches. A clone size is listed for some rows: how often the clone was seen (once, few, many), or a class if it is expanded.

clone_size	j_call	d_call	v_call	cdr3_aa	cdr3_nt
-	TRBJ2-6	-	TRBV7-9	CASSLGGLGANVLTF	TGTGCCAGCAGCCTGGGGGGGCTTGGGGCCAACGTCCTGACTTTC
few	TRBJ2-7	TRBD2	TRBV4-1	CASSPTSGGPYEQYF	TGCGCCAGCAGCCCGACTAGCGGGGGACCCTACGAGCAGTACTTC
-	TRBJ1-2	-	TRBV30	CAWSVDNYGYTF	TGTGCCTGGAGTGTAGATAACTATGGCTACACCTTC
-	TRBJ1-3	-	TRBV2	CASSEEAPSQLVGNTIYF	TGTGCCAGCAGTGAAGAGGCCCCCTCCCAGCTCGTTGGAAACACCATATATTTT
-	TRBJ1-1	-	TRBV29-1	CSVPSEGTVNTEAFF	TGCAGCGTCCCTAGCGAAGGGACCGTGAACACTGAAGCTTTCTTT
-	TRBJ2-7	TRBD2	TRBV7-9	CASSMGGVEQYF	TGTGCCAGCAGCATGGGAGGGGTAGAGCAGTACTTC
few	TRBJ2-3	-	TRBV3-1	CASSQIAGGTSTDTQYF	TGTGCCAGCAGCCAAATCGCTGGCGGGACGAGCACAGATACGCAGTATTTT
few	TRBJ1-5	-	TRBV3-1	CASSQGSFRGLDQPQHF	TGTGCCAGCAGCCAAGGTTCGTTTCGGGGACTGGATCAGCCCCAGCATTTT
few	TRBJ2-3	TRBD2	TRBV5-1	CASSLVSGGPADTQYF	TGCGCCAGCAGCTTGGTGTCGGGAGGGCCCGCAGATACGCAGTATTTT
few	TRBJ2-7	TRBD2	TRBV7-6	CASSPTSGGTYEQYF	TGTGCCAGCAGCCCTACTAGCGGGGGAACCTACGAGCAGTACTTC
few	TRBJ1-5	-	TRBV12-3/TRBV12-4	CASSVSYRDQPQHF	TGTGCCAGCTCAGTTTCTTACCGAGATCAGCCCCAGCATTTT
-	TRBJ1-6	-	TRBV4-1	CASSQDNNSPLHF	TGCGCCAGCAGCCAAGATAACAATTCACCCCTCCACTTT
few	TRBJ2-2	-	TRBV7-7	CASSSSGVPNTGELFF	TGTGCTAGCAGCTCATCAGGGGTGCCGAACACCGGGGAGCTGTTTTTT
-	TRBJ2-3	-	TRBV27	CASSLRVPITDTQYF	TGTGCCAGCAGTTTAAGGGTGCCAATCACAGATACGCAGTATTTT
-	TRBJ1-6	TRBD1	TRBV4-1	CASSYPPPETGNSPLHF	TGCGCCAGCAGCTACCCCCCCCCCGAGACAGGGAATTCACCCCTCCACTTT
-	TRBJ2-1	-	TRBV4-1	CASSHDYNEQFF	TGCGCCAGCAGCCATGATTACAATGAGCAGTTCTTC
-	TRBJ2-7	-	TRBV30	CAWSVSETYEQYF	TGTGCCTGGAGTGTCAGTGAGACCTACGAGCAGTACTTC
-	TRBJ2-7	-	TRBV7-2	CASSPGTGYHEQYF	TGTGCCAGCAGCCCCGGTACAGGTTACCACGAGCAGTACTTC
few	TRBJ2-3	-	TRBV9	CASGSISTDTQYF	TGTGCCAGCGGGTCGATCAGCACAGATACGCAGTATTTT
-	TRBJ1-5	-	TRBV28	CAGSLLGRVTYNSNQPHHF	TGTGCCGGCAGTTTATTAGGCAGGGTGACATATAATAGCAATCAGCCCCACCATTTT
many	TRBJ1-1	-	TRBV28	CASERGFDTEAFF	TGTGCCAGCGAACGGGGGTTTGACACTGAAGCTTTCTTT
-	TRBJ1-6	-	TRBV11-2	CASSLDSRPSSYNSPLHF	TGTGCCAGCAGCTTAGATTCGCGGCCGAGCTCCTATAATTCACCCCTCCACTTT
-	TRBJ1-5	-	TRBV9	CASSDRYSDQPQHF	TGTGCCAGCAGCGACAGATATAGCGATCAGCCCCAGCATTTT
many	TRBJ1-4	-	TRBV12-3/TRBV12-4	CASSPYLATNEKLFF	TGTGCCAGCAGTCCGTACCTTGCAACTAATGAAAAACTGTTTTTT
few	TRBJ2-6	-	TRBV10-3	CAISESGWSLGANVLTF	TGTGCCATCAGTGAGTCGGGGTGGAGTTTGGGGGCCAACGTCCTGACTTTC
many	TRBJ1-2	-	TRBV6-5	CASSYSPGLYGYTF	TGTGCCAGCAGTTACTCGCCAGGGCTCTATGGCTACACCTTC